These 31 T cell receptor beta chains were all obtained from the same sample, sequenced in a study of T cells in localized non-small cell lung cancer. Clones were read by immunoSEQ multiplex PCR, and TCRdb kept only the in-frame ones, dropping some. The table records some 18,000 clones, around 83% of them present only once. Sequenced here: peripheral blood, sampled before any cancer treatment. Receptors were obtained from a man between 35 and 75 years old with stage I lung adenocarcinoma.

The V and J genes are TRBV28 and TRBJ1-1; D remains unclear. The CDR3 sequence is 15 residues long. V was clipped by 4 bases and J by 0 bases, with 12 bases between them. Germline V lookup: CDR1 MDHEN, CDR2 SYDVKM. CDR3 in DNA: TGTGCCAGCAGTTCTAGTAACTTACTGAACACTGAAGCTTTCTTT. Its protein product is CASSSSNLLNTEAFF.

V is TRBV5-1 and J is TRBJ2-3; TRBD1 agrees at 8 bases. Germline V gives CDR1 SGHRS, CDR2 YFSETQ. This CDR3 comprises 15 residues. Unmatched junction bases numbered 6, after V lost 2 bases and J lost 4 bases. This chain's CDR3 is CASSFQTGDADTQYF. In nucleotides, the CDR3 is TGCGCCAGCAGCTTCCAGACAGGGGATGCAGATACGCAGTATTTT.

The V and J genes are TRBV28 and TRBJ1-6; D is unclear. V dropped 1 base and J dropped 0 bases, with 4 bases sitting between them. CDR3 length equals 15 residues. Germline values: CDR1 MDHEN, CDR2 SYDVKM. CDR3 region: CASSLYSSYNSPLHF. Written as DNA, the CDR3 is TGTGCCAGCAGTTTATACAGCTCCTATAATTCACCCCTCCACTTT.

The chain uses TRBV27 and TRBJ1-1; D uncertain. V lost 7 bases and J 4 bases, leaving 19 bases between the germline ends. Germline loops: CDR1 MNHEY, CDR2 SMNVEV (reference sequence). The CDR3 spans 15 residues. Here the CDR3 DNA reads TGTGCCAGCACCAAATGGCGCCCTGCGTGCACTGAAGCTTTCTTT. Protein product: CASTKWRPACTEAFF.

The genes are TRBV6-1 and TRBJ2-7; 7 bases align to TRBD1. Germline lookup yields CDR1 MNHNS and CDR2 SASEGT. This CDR3 spans 18 amino acids. Losses at the gene ends were 2 bases for V and 1 base for J; bases not matched to a gene: 14. CDR3 sequence: CASSEWIISDRISYEQYF. The DNA for the CDR3 is TGTGCCAGCAGTGAATGGATAATATCGGACAGGATATCCTACGAGCAGTACTTC.

The chain recombines TRBV6-5 with TRBJ2-7, with 9 bases identical to TRBD2. Germline V CDR1 and CDR2: MNHEY, SVGAGI. Germline trimming cut 5 bases from V and 3 bases from J; bases unmatched to any gene: 5. This CDR3 spans 14 amino acids. The CDR3 DNA follows: TGTGCCAGCAGTATGGGTAGCGGGAGCTACGAGCAGTACTTC. It encodes CASSMGSGSYEQYF.

The chain carries TRBV11-2 and TRBJ2-1, with 9 bases aligning to TRBD1. V lost 7 bases, J lost 5 bases, and 9 bases stayed unmatched. There are 15 residues in the CDR3. The germline V gene has CDR1 SGHAT and CDR2 FQNNGV. The chain's CDR3 is CASTPAGTGHNEQFF. The CDR3 nucleotides are TGTGCCAGCACCCCCGCCGGGACAGGGCACAATGAGCAGTTCTTC.

The V gene is TRBV7-8, the J gene TRBJ2-1, with TRBD2 matching 13 bases. Unmatched junction bases numbered 1, after V lost 6 bases and J lost 2 bases. The length of the CDR3 is 15 residues. CDR1 is SGHVS, CDR2 FQNEAQ, per germline. The CDR3 nucleotides read TGTGCCAGCAGGGGGACTAGCGGGGCCTACAATGAGCAGTTCTTC. This gives the protein CASRGTSGAYNEQFF.

This rearrangement joins TRBV29-1 to TRBJ2-7; D could derive from TRBD1 or TRBD2 (6 bases each). Trimming took off 7 bases at V and 7 bases at J, with 17 bases between the two ends. CDR3 length: 12 residues. The germline V gene encodes CDR1 SQVTM and CDR2 ANQGSEA. CDR3 in DNA: TGCAGCGCGGGGGCCTTCGGAGGAGAGCAGTACTTC. It yields the protein CSAGAFGGEQYF.

The V and J genes are TRBV29-1 and TRBJ1-6; D uncertain. The CDR3 is 13 residues long. V was pared by 7 bases and J by 0 bases, with 7 bases between. Germline assignment: CDR1 SQVTM and CDR2 ANQGSEA. Here the CDR3 DNA reads TGCAGCGCGAGGGCCTCCTATAATTCACCCCTCCACTTT. This gives the protein CSARASYNSPLHF. Together with reference TRBV29-1 and TRBJ1-6, the CDR3 gives the full variable domain: SAVISQKPSRDICQRGTSLTIQCQVDSQVTMMFWYRQQPGQSLTLIATANQGSEATYESGFVIDKFPISRPNLTFSTLTVSNMSPEDSSIYLCSARASYNSPLHFGNGTRLTVT.

The V and J genes are TRBV5-1 and TRBJ2-1; 7 positions match TRBD2. This CDR3 is built from 17 residues. Germline V gene lookup returns CDR1 SGHRS and CDR2 YFSETQ. V lost 1 base and J lost 2; bases outside the gene matches: 9. The CDR3 region is CASSLPLLADTYNEQFF. The CDR3 DNA reads TGCGCCAGCAGCTTGCCCCTCCTAGCGGACACCTACAATGAGCAGTTCTTC.

This rearrangement joins TRBV27 to TRBJ2-1; TRBD2 matches 9 bases. The CDR3 extends over 16 amino acids. Per germline, CDR1 MNHEY and CDR2 SMNVEV (reference sequence). V was clipped by 5 bases and J by 7 bases; unmatched bases: 12. CDR3 coding DNA: TGTGCCAGCAGTCCCTACCATCTAGCGGGGCTGAATGAGCAGTTCTTC. Translated, it gives CASSPYHLAGLNEQFF.

The chain couples TRBV27 to TRBJ1-2; D is ambiguous. Trimming pared 4 bases from V and 2 bases from J, leaving 8 bases between. The CDR3 is made up of 13 amino acids. Germline values: CDR1 MNHEY, CDR2 SMNVEV (reference sequence). CDR3 sequence reads: CASSYSQNYGYTF. CDR3 nucleotide sequence: TGTGCCAGCAGTTACTCCCAAAACTATGGCTACACCTTC.

This chain joins TRBV6-6 and TRBJ2-7; D ambiguous. The CDR3 spans 11 residues. With 5 bases removed from V and 4 bases from J, the gap between germline ends came to 6 bases. The germline gives CDR1 MNHNY, CDR2 SVGAGI (reference sequence). The CDR3 reads CASSLGYEQYF. The CDR3 DNA reads as TGTGCCAGCAGTCTCGGGTACGAGCAGTACTTC.

In its sample, this clone was seen once. This chain uses TRBV27 with TRBJ2-2; the match to TRBD2 covers 11 bases. Trimming cost V 6 bases and J 5 bases; bases outside gene matches: 2. Germline V gene sequence: CDR1 MNHEY, CDR2 SMNVEV (reference sequence). The CDR3 spans 14 residues. This CDR3 is CASSGLAGTGELFF. The CDR3 coding sequence is TGTGCCAGCAGCGGACTAGCGGGTACCGGGGAGCTGTTTTTT.

The V and J genes are TRBV6-5 and TRBJ1-6; D is undetermined. Trimming cost V 4 bases and J 9 bases, with 7 bases left between them. From germline, CDR1 is MNHEY and CDR2 SVGAGI. CDR3 length equals 12 residues. The CDR3 DNA is TGTGCCAGCAGTTCCATATCTTCACCCCTCCACTTT. It encodes CASSSISSPLHF.

Worth noting for this clone: Other DNA sequences of this sample code for an identical CDR3. This chain links TRBV9 with TRBJ2-5; D is possibly TRBD1 or TRBD2 (5 bases each). Germline V gene sequence: CDR1 SGDLS, CDR2 YYNGEE. Trimming removed 2 bases at V and 2 bases at J, with 10 bases between. The CDR3 is 14 amino acids. The CDR3 here is CASSVGTTQETQYF. CDR3 DNA: TGTGCCAGCAGCGTCGGGACCACTCAAGAGACCCAGTACTTC.

The V call is TRBV5-1, the J call TRBJ2-5; D is unresolved. The germline V gene has CDR1 SGHRS and CDR2 YFSETQ. Trimming pared 2 bases from V and 3 bases from J, leaving 17 bases between. This CDR3 spans 16 amino acids. This CDR3 is CASSFDPVGIKETQYF. CDR3 in DNA: TGCGCCAGCAGCTTCGACCCAGTGGGGATAAAAGAGACCCAGTACTTC. Combining the CDR3 with reference TRBV5-1 and TRBJ2-5 gives the whole variable domain KAGVTQTPRYLIKTRGQQVTLSCSPISGHRSVSWYQQTPGQGLQFLFEYFSETQRNKGNFPGRFSGRQFSNSRSEMNVSTLELGDSALYLCASSFDPVGIKETQYFGPGTRLLVL.

This chain links TRBV28 with TRBJ1-2; D possibly corresponds to TRBD1 (5 bases). The germline CDR1 and CDR2 sequences are MDHEN and SYDVKM. The length of the CDR3 is 14 residues. With 3 bases removed from V and 7 bases from J, the gap between germline ends came to 15 bases. The CDR3 protein is CASSLGSGSPGYTF. The CDR3 DNA reads TGTGCCAGCAGTTTGGGTTCAGGGTCGCCTGGCTACACCTTC.

The chain combines TRBV28 with TRBJ2-5; D is possibly TRBD2 (6 bases). The CDR3 is 12 amino acids. The V gene's germline CDR1 is MDHEN and CDR2 SYDVKM. The germline V and J ends were trimmed by 6 bases and 1 base, with 6 bases remaining between them. CDR3: CASREGQETQYF. The CDR3, as DNA: TGTGCCAGCAGGGAGGGCCAAGAGACCCAGTACTTC.

The chain recombines TRBV19 with TRBJ2-3; D unresolved. This CDR3 spans 12 amino acids. V lost 6 bases and J lost 0, with 4 bases in between. The germline V gene has CDR1 LNHDA and CDR2 SQIVND (reference sequence). CDR3 region: CASSPSTDTQYF. CDR3 nucleotides: TGTGCCAGTAGCCCTAGCACAGATACGCAGTATTTT.

The chain is built from TRBV7-2 and TRBJ1-2; D gene uncertain. This CDR3 has 14 amino acids. V was pared by 7 bases and J by 0 bases, with 12 bases between. Germline lookup yields CDR1 SGHTA and CDR2 FQGNSA. This chain's CDR3 is CASTPDGPNYGYTF. In DNA form, the CDR3 reads TGTGCCAGCACCCCAGATGGCCCTAACTATGGCTACACCTTC.

The chain carries TRBV7-3 and TRBJ2-2; possibly TRBD1 for D (6 bases). Germline lookup yields CDR1 SGHTA and CDR2 FQGTGA. This CDR3 comprises 15 residues. V dropped 5 bases and J dropped 8 bases, with 18 bases sitting between them. The CDR3: CASSLTGTKGGELFF. The CDR3 DNA sequence: TGTGCCAGCAGCCTTACAGGGACGAAAGGGGGGGAGCTGTTTTTT. The full variable domain, in which reference TRBV7-3 and TRBJ2-2 provide the parts outside the CDR3, is GAGVSQTPSNKVTEKGKYVELRCDPISGHTALYWYRQSLGQGPEFLIYFQGTGAADDSGLPNDRFFAVRPEGSVSTLKIQRTERGDSAVYLCASSLTGTKGGELFFGEGSRLTVL.

This sequence joins TRBV19 and TRBJ1-6, with no clear D. Trimming left V 11 bases short and J 3 bases short, with 14 bases between. CDR1 and CDR2 (germline): LNHDA, SQIVND (reference sequence). This CDR3 has 14 amino acids. CDR3 residues: CAASPRIYNSPLHF. DNA of the CDR3: TGTGCCGCCTCACCGCGAATCTATAATTCACCCCTCCACTTT. Filled out from reference TRBV19 and TRBJ1-6, the complete variable domain reads DGGITQSPKYLFRKEGQNVTLSCEQNLNHDAMYWYRQDPGQGLRLIYYSQIVNDFQKGDIAEGYSVSREKKESFPLTVTSAQKNPTAFYLCAASPRIYNSPLHFGNGTRLTVT.

The CDR3: CATLEGAANTEAFF. CDR3 DNA: TGTGCCACCCTCGAAGGGGCAGCAAACACTGAAGCTTTCTTT. V is TRBV19 and J is TRBJ1-1, with TRBD1 as a possible D gene (5 bases). The CDR3 loop spans 14 amino acids. The V end was cut by 10 bases, the J end by 2 bases, with 17 bases between. CDR1 and CDR2 (germline): LNHDA, SQIVND (reference sequence).

This chain links TRBV28 with TRBJ1-1; TRBD1 matches 7 bases. The germline gives CDR1 MDHEN, CDR2 SYDVKM. The V gene end was trimmed by 1 base and the J gene end by 8 bases; junction bases not matched to a gene: 13. CDR3 length: 16 residues. CDR3 in DNA: TGTGCCAGCAGTTTATTGGGCCAGGGGGTGTTGGGAGAAGCTTTCTTT. Encoded protein: CASSLLGQGVLGEAFF.

This clone was detected only a few times. The chain combines TRBV29-1 with TRBJ2-1; D remains ambiguous. This CDR3 spans 12 amino acids. Germline CDR1 SQVTM, CDR2 ANQGSEA. The V end was cut by 3 bases, the J end by 9 bases, with 12 bases between. The CDR3 loop is CSVDSKGGEQFF. DNA of the CDR3: TGCAGCGTTGATTCGAAGGGCGGTGAGCAGTTCTTC.

The chain employs TRBV9 and TRBJ1-5; D ambiguous. The V gene's germline CDR1 is SGDLS and CDR2 YYNGEE. This CDR3 comprises 14 residues. The V and J ends lost 5 bases and 0 bases respectively, with 9 bases between them. CDR3 nucleotides: TGTGCCAGCAGTATAAATTATAGCAATCAGCCCCAGCATTTT. Its translation: CASSINYSNQPQHF.

The J gene is TRBJ2-7, the V gene TRBV5-1, with D tentatively TRBD1 (5 bases). CDR1 and CDR2 from the germline V gene are SGHRS and YFSETQ. The CDR3 has 13 residues. Trimming cost V 3 bases and J 3 bases, with 10 bases left between them. The CDR3 bases are TGCGCCAGCAGCTCAAGGGGCAACTACGAGCAGTACTTC. It encodes CASSSRGNYEQYF.

The chain recombines TRBV7-9 with TRBJ1-4; TRBD1 is a possible D gene (5 bases). The CDR3 totals 14 residues. V was cut by 1 base and J by 5 bases, with 8 bases left in between. In germline, CDR1 is SEHNR, CDR2 FQNEAQ (reference sequence). In nucleotides, the CDR3 is TGTGCCAGCAGCTTAGGACAGCCGAATGAAAAACTGTTTTTT. It is translated as CASSLGQPNEKLFF.

This chain links TRBV11-2 with TRBJ1-1; TRBD1 is a possible D gene (6 bases). The CDR3 length is 16 residues. V dropped 5 bases and J dropped 4 bases, with 20 bases sitting between them. Germline values: CDR1 SGHAT, CDR2 FQNNGV. CDR3 region: CASSPQTGPRGTEAFF. DNA for the CDR3: TGTGCCAGCAGCCCGCAGACAGGACCCCGGGGCACTGAAGCTTTCTTT.